These T cell receptor beta chains were read from a single sample in a study of tumor and adjacent non-tumor tissue in lung cancer. TCRdb reprocessed the multiplex PCR reads via MiXCR and lists one record per CDR3 protein. Among roughly 120,000 distinct CDR3 sequences listed, roughly 80% were seen once. The sample taken for sequencing was lung tumor tissue. The receptor set was obtained from a woman between 55 and 75 years old with non-small cell lung cancer. Each CDR3 is given with its conserved first and last residue.

v_call | cdr3_aa
TRBV6-6 | CASSEGGRADTQYF
TRBV12-3/TRBV12-4 | CASSLYETQYF
TRBV20-1 | CSAGDSGRACSYNEQFF
TRBV7-9 | CASSVGTVSTDTQYF
TRBV20-1 | CSPRDLEGVGIEQFF
TRBV6-2/TRBV6-3 | CASSFLWTSGRREQYF
TRBV6-2/TRBV6-3 | CASRPQGNGELFF
TRBV11-2 | CASSLLAEGNYYEQYF
TRBV11-1 | CPSSSRLAGESTGGLFF
TRBV11-2 | CASSPQGRVYEHYF
TRBV6-5 | CASRTGSQSQYF
TRBV4-3 | CASSHIQGDDQFF
TRBV30 | CACTGEFSSPLHF
TRBV20-1 | CSVNHKRKYPLNTEAFF
TRBV12-3/TRBV12-4 | CASSFGRSTGVLFF
TRBV11-3 | CASSLGLLALYYNEQFF
TRBV20-1 | CSASSDGGWDTIYF
TRBV11-2 | CAGSADRYEQYF
TRBV5-1 | CASSRDSYTGELFF
TRBV28 | CASSLALGGHFGNTIYF
TRBV10-3 | CAIARGSNQPQHF
TRBV28 | CAIATNYGYTF
TRBV20-1 | CSARYGVHYSYNEQFF
TRBV11-2 | CVSSLDPSGVTETFF
TRBV6-5 | CASSYSVSQTNSGELFF
TRBV7-2 | CASSFHSGSSYNEQFF
TRBV19 | CASSILIGAGETQYF
TRBV6-2/TRBV6-3 | CASSPSYEQYF
TRBV12-3/TRBV12-4 | CANSPSIQNTEAFF
TRBV11-3 | CADSLELTSGNHNEQFF
TRBV11-2 | CASTLGERQPQHF
TRBV5-5 | CASSGMTETSSQFF
TRBV10-3 | CAIRGIGEQETQYF
TRBV11-1 | CASSLLGIGFNEHFF
TRBV11-3 | CASKRGGTGELFF
TRBV28 | CDSSPQGEGSHLHF
TRBV12-3/TRBV12-4 | CSSSNRVGGYTF
TRBV11-1 | CASSARDPPMNTEAFF
TRBV24-1 | CASSVGGGNSPLHF
TRBV4-1 | CASSQEERGGLPQHF
TRBV7-8 | CASSIANLETQYF
TRBV20-1 | CSAILAGGQGERYF
TRBV6-6 | CASSFIGRRNQPQHF
TRBV20-1 | CSARLGTLYNEQFF
TRBV11-2 | CGSSFATSWIGYGYTF
TRBV10-3 | CAINAEDRGYTEAFF
TRBV28 | CASSPYKKTEAFF
TRBV11-3 | CASSPAGQGGHAQYF
TRBV20-1 | CSASGIRYDEQFF
TRBV11-3 | CASSLELTSGSHNRQLF
TRBV12-3/TRBV12-4 | CASSTSGTYNEQFF
TRBV4-3 | CTSSQKLSSGQGPEAFF
TRBV20-1 | CSAREAVGINTGELFF
TRBV20-1 | CSASLPEEGVGYEQKF
TRBV11-1 | CASRSRGPIYCYTF
TRBV20-1 | CGASGLWGGEQYF
TRBV20-1 | CSARSQGAPLSTEAFF
TRBV5-4 | CASSSKTGGNTGELFF
TRBV4-1 | CASSQKIGASNYGYTF